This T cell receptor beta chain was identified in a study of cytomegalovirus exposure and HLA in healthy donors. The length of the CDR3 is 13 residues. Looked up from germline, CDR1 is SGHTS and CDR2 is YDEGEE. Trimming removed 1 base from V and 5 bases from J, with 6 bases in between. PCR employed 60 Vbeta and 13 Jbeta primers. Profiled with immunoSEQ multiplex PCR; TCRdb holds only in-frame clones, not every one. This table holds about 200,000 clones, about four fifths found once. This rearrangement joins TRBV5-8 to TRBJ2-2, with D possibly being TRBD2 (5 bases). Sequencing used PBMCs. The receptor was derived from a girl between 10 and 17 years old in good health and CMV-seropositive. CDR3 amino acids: CASSLPGTGELFF. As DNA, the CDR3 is TGTGCCAGCAGCTTGCCGGGAACCGGGGAGCTGTTTTTT.